This TCR beta chain originates from a study of neurological immune-mediated disorders. In this sample, this clonotype turned up many times. The method for making cDNA was 5'RACE, and it used 10-nucleotide random UMIs. One entry per CDR3 protein results from TCRdb running MiXCR on the 5' RACE reads. The sample includes 45,000 or so distinct CDR3 sequences, 2.5% to 3.5% of them seen just once. The CDR3 runs 14 residues. Germline CDR1 SGHKS, CDR2 YYEKEE (reference sequence). V shed 2 bases and J shed 10 bases, with 13 bases lying between them. This chain links TRBV5-5 with TRBJ1-6; tentative D call: TRBD1 (5 bases). This TCR derives from a woman aged 50 to 60 with multiple sclerosis. Material: PBMCs. The CDR3 coding sequence is TGTGCCAGCAGCTTCGCGACAGAGGGGTCACCCCTCCACTTT. It codes for CASSFATEGSPLHF.